What follows are 12 T cell receptor beta chains derived from one specimen sequenced in a study of PD-L1 blockade in urothelial cancer. The repertoire was sequenced with immunoSEQ multiplex PCR; TCRdb's copy has only in-frame clones and lacks some. The repertoire holds 85,000 to 100,000 clones, 80% to 90% seen once, with approximately 2% in the top ten. The time point was: pretreatment peripheral blood. Material: PBMCs, obtained around atezolizumab (anti-PD-L1) treatment. The receptors originated from a man in his sixties with urothelial cancer.

The chain couples TRBV6-1 to TRBJ2-7, with 11 bases that match TRBD2. This CDR3 spans 15 amino acids. With V trimmed by 2 bases and J by 6 bases, 6 bases remained unmatched. The germline V gene encodes CDR1 MNHNS and CDR2 SASEGT. CDR3 bases: TGTGCCAGCAGTGAACTTAGCGGGGGGGCTGCCGAGCAGTACTTC. This encodes CASSELSGGAAEQYF.

V usage is TRBV28 and J usage is TRBJ2-3, with TRBD2 identical over 8 bases. Germline V lookup: CDR1 MDHEN, CDR2 SYDVKM. J was trimmed by 4 bases and V by 10 bases; bases with no gene match: 19. There are 17 residues in the CDR3. The CDR3 DNA follows: TGTGCCACGACCTTAAGACTGTTTGGCGGGGGGTCAGATACGCAGTATTTT. Translation gives CATTLRLFGGGSDTQYF.

This chain links TRBV15 with TRBJ2-3; D is perhaps TRBD1 (5 bases). The CDR3 loop spans 16 amino acids. The V end lost 0 bases, the J end lost 2 bases, and 12 bases lay between the germline ends. Looked up from germline, CDR1 is LNHNV and CDR2 is YYDKDF (reference sequence). Written as DNA, the CDR3 is TGTGCCACCAGCAGAGATCTTTTAGGGGCCACAGATACGCAGTATTTT. This encodes CATSRDLLGATDTQYF.

The chain combines TRBV19 with TRBJ2-4; 7 nucleotides line up with TRBD1. Losses at the gene ends were 5 bases for V and 5 bases for J; bases not matched to a gene: 6. The length of the CDR3 is 14 residues. From germline, CDR1 is LNHDA and CDR2 SQIVND (reference sequence). The CDR3 DNA reads TGTGCCAGTAGTCCCCGGGACAGACAAAACATTCAGTACTTC. This encodes CASSPRDRQNIQYF.

The J gene is TRBJ2-2, the V gene TRBV7-9; perhaps TRBD1 as D (6 bases). Germline V gene sequence: CDR1 SEHNR, CDR2 FQNEAQ (reference sequence). The CDR3 has 15 residues. The V end was cut by 1 base, the J end by 6 bases, with 12 bases between. The CDR3 reads CASSLGPGGSGELFF. CDR3 in DNA: TGTGCCAGCAGCTTAGGTCCTGGGGGCTCCGGGGAGCTGTTTTTT.

The chain carries TRBV5-6 and TRBJ2-3; no definite D call. Trimming pared 1 base from V and 6 bases from J, leaving 3 bases between. The CDR3 has 11 amino acids. From germline, CDR1 is SGHDT and CDR2 YYEEEE. CDR3 in amino acids: CASSLLDTQYF. The CDR3 nucleotides are TGTGCCAGCAGCTTGCTTGATACGCAGTATTTT.

This clone has only one observation. The rearrangement joins TRBV6-4 to TRBJ2-3; D gene uncertain. Trimming removed 6 bases from V and 6 bases from J, with 19 bases in between. CDR3 size: 15 residues. CDR1 and CDR2 (germline): MRHNA, SNTAGT. CDR3 residues: CASRTSQSSGDTQYF. For the CDR3, the DNA is TGTGCCAGCAGGACTTCCCAATCCTCTGGGGATACGCAGTATTTT.

The rearrangement uses TRBV7-9 and TRBJ1-6; D possibly corresponds to TRBD1 (5 bases). V was shortened by 6 bases and J by 7 bases, with 10 bases between the two germline ends. Germline V gene lookup returns CDR1 SEHNR and CDR2 FQNEAQ (reference sequence). This CDR3 contains 13 residues. The CDR3 loop reads CASRGALNSPLHF. Here the CDR3 DNA reads TGTGCCAGCAGAGGGGCCCTAAATTCACCCCTCCACTTT. Full variable domain (outside the CDR3, taken from reference TRBV7-9 and TRBJ1-6): DTGVSQNPRHKITKRGQNVTFRCDPISEHNRLYWYRQTLGQGPEFLTYFQNEAQLEKSRLLSDRFSAERPKGSFSTLEIQRTEQGDSAMYLCASRGALNSPLHFGNGTRLTVT.

This sequence joins TRBV10-3 and TRBJ1-2, with D tentatively TRBD1 (6 bases). V lost 9 bases to trimming and J lost 4 bases, with 15 bases between them. The CDR3 runs to 13 residues. Germline values: CDR1 ENHRY, CDR2 SYGVKD. The CDR3 coding sequence is TGTGCCATAAGACAGGAAGGGAGCTATGGCTACACCTTC. Translated: CAIRQEGSYGYTF.

The chain employs TRBV27 and TRBJ2-2, with TRBD1 matching 7 bases. CDR1 is MNHEY, CDR2 SMNVEV, per germline (reference sequence). The CDR3 sequence is 15 residues long. The V and J ends lost 4 bases and 3 bases, in that order; junction bases with no gene match: 5. In DNA, the CDR3 is TGTGCCAGCAGTTCGAATGGACAGGACACCGGGGAGCTGTTTTTT. Translation gives CASSSNGQDTGELFF.

J is TRBJ1-2 and V is TRBV7-8; D is ambiguous. V lost 3 bases and J lost 4, with 12 bases in between. This CDR3 is built from 14 residues. Germline CDR1 and CDR2: SGHVS and FQNEAQ. The CDR3 loop reads CASSLSPDSYGYTF. The DNA for the CDR3 is TGTGCCAGCAGCTTGAGCCCGGACTCCTATGGCTACACCTTC. Together with reference TRBV7-8 and TRBJ1-2, the CDR3 gives the full variable domain: GAGVSQSPRYKVAKRGQDVALRCDPISGHVSLFWYQQALGQGPEFLTYFQNEAQLDKSGLPSDRFFAERPEGSVSTLKIQRTQQEDSAVYLCASSLSPDSYGYTFGSGTRLTVV.

This chain joins TRBV5-1 and TRBJ2-7; D is uncertain. Trimming shortened V by 4 bases and J by 2 bases, and 16 bases separated the two germline ends. This CDR3 contains 15 residues. CDR1 and CDR2 from the germline V gene are SGHRS and YFSETQ. The CDR3 DNA follows: TGCGCCAGCAGCCATTCCGACATTCTGGCCTACGAGCAGTACTTC. It is translated as CASSHSDILAYEQYF.